A selection of T cell receptor beta chains follows, all from one sample in a study of blood T cell dynamics during melanoma immunotherapy. Clones were read by immunoSEQ multiplex PCR, and TCRdb kept only the in-frame ones, dropping some. The sample shows approximately 15,000 clones, approximately 83% of them seen only once. The source material was blood, sampled from a patient treated with checkpoint blockade. Every receptor here comes from a human donor with melanoma. Both conserved end residues are part of each CDR3. D genes are given only for firm matches. Only part of the rows carry a size: once, few, many, or a class if the clone is expanded.

J gene	clone size	V gene	CDR3 length	D gene	CDR3 protein	CDR3 DNA
TRBJ2-5	few	TRBV18	18	TRBD1	CASSPGTWEDRVEETQYF	TGTGCCAGCTCACCAGGGACATGGGAAGACAGGGTTGAAGAGACCCAGTACTTC
TRBJ2-3	.	TRBV28	16	TRBD2	CASSWGLAGVTDTQYF	TGTGCCAGCAGTTGGGGACTAGCGGGAGTCACAGATACGCAGTATTTT
TRBJ2-7	.	TRBV29-1	14	.	CSVGDAVSFYEQYF	TGCAGCGTTGGGGACGCAGTCTCCTTCTACGAGCAGTACTTC
TRBJ2-7	.	TRBV12-5	12	TRBD1	CASADRIYEQYF	TGTGCTAGTGCGGACAGGATCTACGAGCAGTACTTC
TRBJ2-1	once	TRBV13	14	.	CASSLGTLQNEQFF	TGTGCCAGCAGCTTAGGGACATTGCAAAATGAGCAGTTCTTC
TRBJ2-5	few	TRBV7-9	15	TRBD1	CASSSGTAIQETQYF	TGTGCCAGCAGCTCCGGGACAGCGATCCAAGAGACCCAGTACTTC
TRBJ1-2	.	TRBV28	14	TRBD1	CASSVKTGGVSYTF	TGTGCCAGCAGTGTAAAGACAGGGGGGGTGAGCTACACCTTC
TRBJ1-4	few	TRBV6-5	15	.	CASSRWSATNEKLFF	TGTGCCAGCAGTCGGTGGTCCGCAACTAATGAAAAACTGTTTTTT
TRBJ2-1	.	TRBV28	22	TRBD2	CASSLRSRQPGSGRASDNEQFF	TGTGCCAGCAGTTTACGTTCCCGACAGCCAGGTAGCGGGAGGGCCTCGGACAATGAGCAGTTCTTC
TRBJ2-5	.	TRBV14	15	.	CASSQALGSQETQYF	TGTGCCAGCAGCCAAGCCTTAGGTAGCCAAGAGACCCAGTACTTC
TRBJ1-6	.	TRBV7-9	16	.	CASSLLAHERYSPLHF	TGTGCCAGCAGCTTATTGGCGCACGAACGTTATTCACCCCTCCACTTT
TRBJ2-3	.	TRBV5-1	16	TRBD2	CASSVTSGRSTDTQYF	TGCGCCAGCAGCGTGACTAGCGGGAGATCCACAGATACGCAGTATTTT
TRBJ2-1	.	TRBV5-1	18	TRBD1	CASSLAGQGARSYNEQFF	TGCGCCAGCAGCTTGGCGGGACAGGGGGCGCGATCCTACAATGAGCAGTTCTTC
TRBJ2-3	.	TRBV7-3	15	.	CASSFIGLPTDTQYF	TGTGCCAGCAGCTTCATAGGACTACCCACAGATACGCAGTATTTT
TRBJ2-7	.	TRBV6-1	13	.	CASSVRGFDEQYF	TGTGCCAGCAGTGTAAGGGGGTTCGACGAGCAGTACTTC
TRBJ1-3	.	TRBV9	16	.	CASSVGRQGSGNTIYF	TGTGCCAGCAGCGTAGGTCGGCAGGGCTCTGGAAACACCATATATTTT
TRBJ2-5	few	TRBV9	15	.	CASSVGGSRGETQYF	TGTGCCAGCAGCGTAGGCGGGTCTAGGGGGGAGACCCAGTACTTC
TRBJ2-7	.	TRBV10-3	14	.	CAISREYGSGEQYF	TGTGCCATCAGTCGGGAGTATGGATCAGGCGAGCAGTACTTC
TRBJ2-5	.	TRBV5-1	15	.	CASLMGTRGGETQYF	TGCGCCAGCCTGATGGGGACCCGAGGAGGAGAGACCCAGTACTTC
TRBJ1-6	.	TRBV5-4	16	.	CASSLEARGPYSPLHF	TGTGCCAGCAGCTTGGAGGCCAGGGGCCCCTATTCACCCCTCCACTTT
TRBJ2-3	once	TRBV5-4	14	TRBD2	CASSFSGTIDTQYF	TGTGCCAGCAGCTTTAGCGGGACAATAGATACGCAGTATTTT
TRBJ2-2	few	TRBV10-1	16	.	CATYTPVLVNTGELFF	TGCGCCACCTATACCCCAGTATTAGTAAACACCGGGGAGCTGTTTTTT
TRBJ1-2	.	TRBV28	13	.	CASRAGTVYGYTF	TGTGCCAGCAGAGCGGGAACCGTCTATGGCTACACCTTC
TRBJ1-2	.	TRBV5-1	15	.	CASSFGQQLDYGYTF	TGCGCCAGCAGCTTCGGACAGCAATTAGACTATGGCTACACCTTC
TRBJ1-1	few	TRBV7-6	15	TRBD1	CASSFLDRGNTEAFF	TGTGCCAGCAGCTTTTTGGACAGGGGGAACACTGAAGCTTTCTTT
TRBJ2-5	.	TRBV7-2	18	TRBD1	CASSLMGATGGGQETQYF	TGTGCCAGCAGCCTGATGGGCGCGACAGGGGGCGGACAAGAGACCCAGTACTTC
TRBJ1-1	.	TRBV5-5	14	TRBD1	CASSRGQMNTEAFF	TGTGCCAGCAGCAGGGGACAGATGAACACTGAAGCTTTCTTT
TRBJ2-2	few	TRBV5-4	14	TRBD1	CASSGGQGLGELFF	TGTGCCAGCAGCGGGGGACAGGGACTTGGGGAGCTGTTTTTT
TRBJ2-2	.	TRBV6-5	16	TRBD1	CASSYSRTGGTGELFF	TGTGCCAGCAGTTACTCAAGGACAGGGGGAACCGGGGAGCTGTTTTTT
TRBJ2-7	.	TRBV28	15	.	CASIPPGRSSYEQYF	TGTGCCAGCATCCCTCCTGGTAGGAGCTCCTACGAGCAGTACTTC
TRBJ2-1	.	TRBV7-6	17	TRBD2	CASSPRVAGGSYNEQFF	TGTGCCAGCAGCCCCCGGGTGGCGGGAGGCTCCTACAATGAGCAGTTCTTC
TRBJ2-7	.	TRBV5-1	18	.	CASSLGGGLATSSYEQYF	TGCGCCAGCAGCTTGGGTGGGGGATTGGCCACGAGCTCCTACGAGCAGTACTTC
TRBJ2-5	few	TRBV14	14	TRBD2	CASSQLAGAGTQYF	TGTGCCAGCAGCCAACTAGCGGGAGCGGGGACCCAGTACTTC
TRBJ2-7	few	TRBV27	14	.	CASSLEAGYYEQYF	TGTGCCAGCAGTTTAGAGGCAGGCTACTACGAGCAGTACTTC
TRBJ1-6	few	TRBV27	12	.	CALEGRGKPLHF	TGTGCCCTGGAGGGCCGGGGGAAGCCCCTCCACTTT
TRBJ2-7	medium-sized	TRBV7-9	18	.	CASSFGVGQGSLSYEQYF	TGTGCCAGCAGCTTTGGGGTTGGGCAGGGTTCTCTCTCCTACGAGCAGTACTTC
TRBJ2-1	.	TRBV12-2	12	.	CASRGIYNEQFF	TGTGCAAGTCGGGGGATATACAATGAGCAGTTCTTC
TRBJ2-3	few	TRBV29-1	11	.	CSVVQADTQYF	TGCAGCGTTGTTCAAGCAGATACGCAGTATTTT
TRBJ2-1	.	TRBV7-8	16	TRBD2	CASSLGAGGGHNEQFF	TGTGCCAGCAGCCTTGGGGCGGGGGGAGGCCACAATGAGCAGTTCTTC
TRBJ1-5	.	TRBV28	15	TRBD1	CASSAPGGIYQPQHF	TGTGCCAGCAGTGCCCCAGGGGGGATCTATCAGCCCCAGCATTTT